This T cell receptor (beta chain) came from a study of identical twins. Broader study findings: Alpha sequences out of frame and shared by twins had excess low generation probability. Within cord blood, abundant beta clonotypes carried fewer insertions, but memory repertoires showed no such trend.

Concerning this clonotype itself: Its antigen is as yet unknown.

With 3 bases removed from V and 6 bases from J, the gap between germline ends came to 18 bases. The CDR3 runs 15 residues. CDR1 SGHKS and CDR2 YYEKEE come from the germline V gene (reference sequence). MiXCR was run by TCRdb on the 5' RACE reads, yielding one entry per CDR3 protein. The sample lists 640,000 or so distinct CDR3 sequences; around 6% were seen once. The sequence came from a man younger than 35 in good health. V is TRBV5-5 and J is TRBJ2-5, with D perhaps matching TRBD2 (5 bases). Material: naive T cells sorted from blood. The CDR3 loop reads CASSSTSDGEQTQYF. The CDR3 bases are TGTGCCAGCAGCTCCACGTCCGACGGGGAGCAGACCCAGTACTTC. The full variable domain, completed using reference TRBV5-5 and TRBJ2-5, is DAGVTQSPTHLIKTRGQQVTLRCSPISGHKSVSWYQQVLGQGPQFIFQYYEKEERGRGNFPDRFSARQFPNYSSELNVNALLLGDSALYLCASSSTSDGEQTQYFGPGTRLLVL.